Following are 25 T cell receptor beta chains from one sample sequenced in a study of cytotoxic CD8 clonotypes in ibrutinib-treated CLL. Here immunoSEQ multiplex PCR was the method, and the copy in TCRdb shows in-frame clones only, minus some. The sample carries 250,000 to 350,000 clones, roughly four fifths recorded once. The input for sequencing was PBMCs, taken at disease progression, from a patient treated with ibrutinib. Every receptor here comes from a human donor with chronic lymphocytic leukemia.

This rearrangement joins TRBV27 to TRBJ2-5, with 7 bases fitting TRBD1. Germline lookup yields CDR1 MNHEY and CDR2 SMNVEV (reference sequence). V was clipped by 6 bases and J by 7 bases; unmatched bases: 8. This CDR3 region has 13 residues. The CDR3 loop is CASRRRQGGTQYF. DNA of the CDR3: TGTGCCAGCAGACGTAGACAGGGTGGGACCCAGTACTTC.

The V gene is TRBV7-6, the J gene TRBJ2-5; D not certain. V shed 4 bases and J shed 2 bases, with 17 bases lying between them. Per the germline V gene, CDR1 is SGHVS and CDR2 is FNYEAQ. The CDR3 consists of 16 residues. The CDR3 sequence is CASSSILDIGQETQYF. In DNA form, the CDR3 reads TGTGCCAGCAGCTCAATCCTAGATATTGGACAAGAGACCCAGTACTTC.

The chain couples TRBV6-6 to TRBJ1-6; D gene unclear. The CDR3 loop spans 14 amino acids. V was cut by 10 bases and J by 4 bases, with 14 bases left in between. Germline lookup yields CDR1 MNHNY and CDR2 SVGAGI (reference sequence). CDR3 protein: CATHTGGYNSPLHF. CDR3 coding DNA: TGTGCCACCCACACCGGAGGGTATAATTCACCCCTCCACTTT.

The chain combines TRBV29-1 with TRBJ2-7, with D tentatively TRBD1 (5 bases). Trimming removed 0 bases at V and 2 bases at J, with 8 bases between. The CDR3 runs 13 residues. CDR1 SQVTM and CDR2 ANQGSEA come from the germline V gene. CDR3 in DNA: TGCAGCGTTGAAGACGACAGAACCTACGAGCAGTACTTC. The encoded protein is CSVEDDRTYEQYF.

The chain carries TRBV6-5 and TRBJ2-1; TRBD1 matches 7 bases. V lost 6 bases to trimming and J lost 7 bases; unmatched junction nucleotides: 12. The CDR3 totals 15 residues. The germline V gene has CDR1 MNHEY and CDR2 SVGAGI. This CDR3 reads CASSTQGSIRNEQFF. The CDR3 region has the DNA TGTGCCAGCAGCACACAGGGGAGTATTCGGAATGAGCAGTTCTTC.

The chain has TRBV10-2 and TRBJ2-2; D may be TRBD1 or TRBD2 (5 bases each). CDR3 length: 13 residues. V was clipped by 2 bases and J by 6 bases, with 7 bases between them. Germline V gene data show CDR1 as WSHSY and CDR2 as SAAADI. CDR3 in amino acids: CASSEGGPGELFF. CDR3 DNA sequence: TGCGCCAGCAGTGAGGGGGGTCCCGGGGAGCTGTTTTTT.

The chain recombines TRBV7-8 with TRBJ2-7; D tentatively reads TRBD1 or TRBD2 (5 bases each). The CDR3 is made up of 11 amino acids. Looked up from germline, CDR1 is SGHVS and CDR2 is FQNEAQ. With 4 bases removed from V and 13 bases from J, the gap between germline ends came to 14 bases. DNA for the CDR3: TGTGCCAGCAGCTCTTGGGACGCGTTTTACTTC. Translated, it gives CASSSWDAFYF.

The CDR3 bases are TGTGCCAGCAGCGTAACGGCGACTAGCGGGGGGGCCGGTGAGACCCAGTACTTC. Protein sequence: CASSVTATSGGAGETQYF. The chain employs TRBV9 and TRBJ2-5; 14 positions agree with TRBD2. With V trimmed by 1 base and J by 5 bases, 10 bases remained unmatched. The germline gives CDR1 SGDLS, CDR2 YYNGEE. The CDR3 is made up of 18 amino acids. Together with reference TRBV9 and TRBJ2-5, the CDR3 gives the full variable domain: DSGVTQTPKHLITATGQRVTLRCSPRSGDLSVYWYQQSLDQGLQFLIQYYNGEERAKGNILERFSAQQFPDLHSELNLSSLELGDSALYFCASSVTATSGGAGETQYFGPGTRLLVL.

The J gene is TRBJ2-6, the V gene TRBV27; the D call may be TRBD1 or TRBD2 (6 bases each). V was clipped by 5 bases and J by 2 bases, with 13 bases between them. The CDR3 consists of 16 residues. CDR1 and CDR2 (germline): MNHEY, SMNVEV (reference sequence). DNA of the CDR3: TGTGCCAGCAGTCCCTGGGGGGCACCTGGGGCCAACGTCCTGACTTTC. Protein: CASSPWGAPGANVLTF.

The genes are TRBV5-1 and TRBJ2-4, with D hard to call. CDR3 length equals 12 residues. Trimming removed 6 bases at V and 5 bases at J, with 9 bases between. CDR1 and CDR2 (germline): SGHRS, YFSETQ. The CDR3 nucleotides are TGCGCCAGCACCGACGGACAAAACATTCAGTACTTC. Translation gives CASTDGQNIQYF.

The CDR3 bases are TGCGCCAGCAGCTTGACGGAGACACCATTCCAAGAGACCCAGTACTTC. Protein product: CASSLTETPFQETQYF. This chain joins TRBV5-1 and TRBJ2-5; D is unresolved. Germline CDR1 is SGHRS and CDR2 is YFSETQ. Trimming removed 1 base from V and 1 base from J, with 14 bases in between. The CDR3 length is 16 residues.

The chain joins TRBV19 to TRBJ2-1, with a tentative D call TRBD1 (5 bases). CDR3 length equals 14 residues. CDR1 and CDR2 from the germline V gene are LNHDA and SQIVND (reference sequence). The V end was cut by 3 bases, the J end by 12 bases, with 18 bases between. The CDR3 nucleotides read TGTGCCAGTAGTATTCGCACAGGACGTACAGGGCAGTTCTTC. This codes for CASSIRTGRTGQFF. The whole variable domain, remainder taken from reference TRBV19 and TRBJ2-1, is DGGITQSPKYLFRKEGQNVTLSCEQNLNHDAMYWYRQDPGQGLRLIYYSQIVNDFQKGDIAEGYSVSREKKESFPLTVTSAQKNPTAFYLCASSIRTGRTGQFFGPGTRLTVL.

The V gene is TRBV18, the J gene TRBJ2-3; the match to TRBD1 covers 7 bases. The ends lost 1 base at V and 2 bases at J; junction bases unmatched: 3. The length of the CDR3 is 15 residues. Germline CDR1 KGHSH, CDR2 LQKENI. CDR3 coding DNA: TGTGCCAGCTCACCACGAGGGACAGACACAGATACGCAGTATTTT. It translates to CASSPRGTDTDTQYF.

The chain employs TRBV5-1 and TRBJ2-3, with 7 bases identical to TRBD2. From germline, CDR1 is SGHRS and CDR2 YFSETQ. This CDR3 is built from 16 residues. Trimming removed 4 bases from V and 0 bases from J; junction bases left unmatched: 8. The CDR3 nucleotides are TGCGCCAGCAGCCCGGAGCGGGAACCTAGCACAGATACGCAGTATTTT. The encoded protein is CASSPEREPSTDTQYF.

CDR3 sequence (DNA): TGTGCCAGCAGCCCTAGTGTTAACAATCAGCCCCAGCATTTT. Translating gives CASSPSVNNQPQHF. This chain uses TRBV7-8 with TRBJ1-5; D is ambiguous. Looked up from germline, CDR1 is SGHVS and CDR2 is FQNEAQ. This CDR3 has 14 residues. With 5 bases removed from V and 3 bases from J, the gap between germline ends came to 11 bases.

The chain couples TRBV6-5 to TRBJ2-7, with 8 bases aligning to TRBD1. Trimming removed 6 bases from V and 6 bases from J; junction bases left unmatched: 7. This CDR3 has 13 amino acids. Per germline, CDR1 MNHEY and CDR2 SVGAGI. CDR3 sequence: CASRTTGGSEQYF. The CDR3 DNA sequence: TGTGCCAGCAGGACCACAGGGGGTTCCGAGCAGTACTTC.

This clone occurred many times. As DNA, the CDR3 is TGTGCCAGCCCAGCGGGGTCCTATGGCTACACCTTC. This encodes CASPAGSYGYTF. The chain employs TRBV27 and TRBJ1-2; D not certain. Germline lookup yields CDR1 MNHEY and CDR2 SMNVEV (reference sequence). V was cut by 8 bases and J by 4 bases, with 11 bases left in between. This CDR3 region has 12 residues.

V is TRBV5-1 and J is TRBJ2-2; 12 bases map to TRBD1. Germline values: CDR1 SGHRS, CDR2 YFSETQ. The J segment lost 7 bases and the V segment lost 4 bases, leaving 8 bases of the junction unmatched. The CDR3 sequence is 16 residues long. Here the CDR3 reads CASSPGTGGAGGELFF. DNA for the CDR3: TGCGCCAGCAGCCCGGGGACAGGGGGCGCGGGCGGGGAGCTGTTTTTT.

This clone was counted a few times. The chain is built from TRBV7-8 and TRBJ1-3; 9 nucleotides agree with TRBD1. CDR1 is SGHVS, CDR2 FQNEAQ, per germline. The CDR3 has 15 amino acids. V dropped 5 bases and J dropped 1; count of bases not matched to a gene: 3. As DNA, the CDR3 is TGTGCCAGCAGCACAGACAGGGGGTCTGGAAACACCATATATTTT. It specifies CASSTDRGSGNTIYF. The variable domain in full, completed from reference TRBV7-8 and TRBJ1-3, reads GAGVSQSPRYKVAKRGQDVALRCDPISGHVSLFWYQQALGQGPEFLTYFQNEAQLDKSGLPSDRFFAERPEGSVSTLKIQRTQQEDSAVYLCASSTDRGSGNTIYFGEGSWLTVV.

The J gene is TRBJ1-2, the V gene TRBV5-4; maybe TRBD1 (5 bases). This CDR3 is 13 amino acids long. Germline V gene data show CDR1 as SGHNT and CDR2 as YYREEE (reference sequence). Trimming shortened V by 1 base and J by 8 bases, and 12 bases separated the two germline ends. The CDR3 is CASSLQPGRGYTF. The CDR3 DNA sequence: TGTGCCAGCAGCTTGCAGCCAGGGAGGGGCTACACCTTC.

The genes are TRBV7-3 and TRBJ2-3, with D tentatively TRBD1 (5 bases). CDR1 and CDR2 from the germline V gene are SGHTA and FQGTGA. The V gene lost 5 bases and the J gene lost 3 bases, with 12 bases spanning the gap. The CDR3 loop spans 14 amino acids. The CDR3 loop reads CASSRGYGTDTQYF. As DNA, the CDR3 is TGTGCCAGCAGCAGGGGTTATGGGACAGATACGCAGTATTTT. Supplemented by reference TRBV7-3 and TRBJ2-3, the full variable domain reads GAGVSQTPSNKVTEKGKYVELRCDPISGHTALYWYRQSLGQGPEFLIYFQGTGAADDSGLPNDRFFAVRPEGSVSTLKIQRTERGDSAVYLCASSRGYGTDTQYFGPGTRLTVL.

The chain links TRBV7-6 to TRBJ1-4; possibly TRBD1 for D (5 bases). The CDR3 covers 15 residues. V gave up 4 bases and J gave up 0 bases, with 9 bases separating them. Germline values: CDR1 SGHVS, CDR2 FNYEAQ. CDR3 coding DNA: TGTGCCAGCAGCTCCCAGGGAGCAACTAATGAAAAACTGTTTTTT. Amino acid sequence: CASSSQGATNEKLFF. Combining the CDR3 with reference TRBV7-6 and TRBJ1-4 gives the whole variable domain GAGVSQSPRYKVTKRGQDVALRCDPISGHVSLYWYRQALGQGPEFLTYFNYEAQQDKSGLPNDRFSAERPEGSISTLTIQRTEQRDSAMYRCASSSQGATNEKLFFGSGTQLSVL.

The rearrangement joins TRBV19 to TRBJ1-2, with D unclear. There are 14 residues in the CDR3. V lost 5 bases to trimming and J lost 3 bases, with 13 bases between them. Germline V CDR1 and CDR2: LNHDA, SQIVND (reference sequence). The CDR3 DNA reads TGTGCCAGTAGTCCCGAGCGACGGCACTATGGCTACACCTTC. Translated, it gives CASSPERRHYGYTF.

This clone showed up just a few times. The chain joins TRBV6-6 to TRBJ2-1; 9 bases agree with TRBD2. CDR3 length equals 15 residues. V was pared by 5 bases and J by 6 bases, with 8 bases of the junction left unmatched. The V gene's germline CDR1 is MNHNY and CDR2 SVGAGI (reference sequence). CDR3 loop: CASSTGTSQINEQFF. The DNA for the CDR3 is TGTGCCAGCAGTACCGGGACTAGCCAGATCAATGAGCAGTTCTTC.

The genes are TRBV6-1 and TRBJ2-7, with 9 bases aligning to TRBD1. The CDR3 is 15 residues long. Germline V gives CDR1 MNHNS, CDR2 SASEGT. The V and J ends lost 6 bases and 5 bases, in that order; junction bases with no gene match: 11. DNA for the CDR3: TGTGCCAGCAGCCATTTGACAGGGGGTCTGGACGAGCAGTACTTC. Protein product: CASSHLTGGLDEQYF.